Below are 20 T cell receptor beta chains sequenced from a single sample in a study of technical replicates of blood from a few donors. The protocol was immunoSEQ multiplex PCR, while the TCRdb copy is restricted to in-frame clones and leaves out a portion. The sample holds 70,000 to 80,000 clones, around 93% seen once. Sequences were obtained from T cells isolated from PBMCs. Receptor source: a human donor in good health.

The rearrangement joins TRBV10-1 to TRBJ2-4; 10 positions agree with TRBD2. The CDR3 covers 15 residues. V shed 9 bases and J 1 base; nucleotides not matched to a gene: 6. CDR1 WNHNN and CDR2 SYGVQD come from the germline V gene (reference sequence). The CDR3 DNA reads TGCGCCAGGACTAGCGGGCCACCCGCCAAAAACATTCAGTACTTC. Translation gives CARTSGPPAKNIQYF.

CDR3 nucleotides: TGCAGCGCCGAGGGGGGGGACGGGGGCTACACCTTC. Translation: CSAEGGDGGYTF. The chain recombines TRBV29-1 with TRBJ1-2; tentative D call: TRBD1 (6 bases). The CDR3 totals 12 residues. CDR1 is SQVTM, CDR2 ANQGSEA, per germline. Trimming took off 7 bases at V and 8 bases at J, with 17 bases between the two ends.

J is TRBJ1-1 and V is TRBV10-1; the D is unclear. The CDR3 consists of 13 residues. Germline CDR1 WNHNN, CDR2 SYGVQD (reference sequence). V was clipped by 0 bases and J by 1 base, with 3 bases between them. The CDR3 DNA reads as TGCGCCAGCAGTGAGTCTAGGAACACTGAAGCTTTCTTT. The encoded protein is CASSESRNTEAFF.

V is TRBV2 and J is TRBJ2-7; TRBD1 agrees at 10 bases. Germline assignment: CDR1 SNHLY and CDR2 FYNNEI. The trim removed 8 bases at V and 0 bases at J, leaving 13 bases unmatched. The CDR3 is made up of 17 amino acids. CDR3 sequence reads: CASPQAGQGPLSYEQYF. The CDR3 nucleotides are TGTGCCAGCCCTCAGGCGGGACAGGGGCCCCTCTCCTACGAGCAGTACTTC. Supplemented by reference TRBV2 and TRBJ2-7, the full variable domain reads EPEVTQTPSHQVTQMGQEVILRCVPISNHLYFYWYRQILGQKVEFLVSFYNNEISEKSEIFDDQFSVERPDGSNFTLKIRSTKLEDSAMYFCASPQAGQGPLSYEQYFGPGTRLTVT.

The chain links TRBV7-2 to TRBJ2-2; D is uncertain. Trimming pared 0 bases from V and 7 bases from J, leaving 6 bases between. Germline assignment: CDR1 SGHTA and CDR2 FQGNSA. The CDR3 loop spans 13 amino acids. The chain's CDR3 is CASSLAYGGELFF. The CDR3 DNA is TGTGCCAGCAGCTTAGCTTACGGCGGGGAGCTGTTTTTT.

This clone has just a few counts. The rearrangement links TRBV5-4 to TRBJ2-7; 9 bases are a match to TRBD1. The trim removed 0 bases at V and 3 bases at J, leaving 1 base unmatched. This CDR3 is built from 14 residues. Germline V gene data show CDR1 as SGHNT and CDR2 as YYREEE (reference sequence). DNA for the CDR3: TGTGCCAGCAGCTTGGCGGGACAGGGCTACGAGCAGTACTTC. It translates to CASSLAGQGYEQYF.

The gene calls are TRBV6-6 and TRBJ1-1; tentatively, D is TRBD1 (6 bases). This CDR3 comprises 15 residues. The V end lost 4 bases, the J end lost 0 bases, and 12 bases lay between the germline ends. The germline CDR1 and CDR2 sequences are MNHNY and SVGAGI (reference sequence). Here the CDR3 reads CASSSMGQMNTEAFF. In nucleotides, the CDR3 is TGTGCCAGCAGTTCGATGGGACAAATGAACACTGAAGCTTTCTTT.

The genes are TRBV28 and TRBJ2-1; 10 positions match TRBD2. The V gene's germline CDR1 is MDHEN and CDR2 SYDVKM. J lost 6 bases, V lost 6 bases, and 8 bases had no gene match. The CDR3 runs to 15 residues. Here the CDR3 DNA reads TGTGCCAGCAGGTCCCTAGCGGGAGCAGGCAATGAGCAGTTCTTC. Encoded protein: CASRSLAGAGNEQFF.

V usage is TRBV7-9 and J usage is TRBJ2-2; D call uncertain. The germline CDR1 and CDR2 sequences are SEHNR and FQNEAQ (reference sequence). The ends were cut back, 2 bases at V and 5 bases at J, with 6 bases in the middle. The CDR3 runs to 13 residues. CDR3: CASSLSTTGELFF. The CDR3 bases are TGTGCCAGCAGCTTAAGTACAACCGGGGAGCTGTTTTTT.

In nucleotides, the CDR3 is TGTGCCAGCAGTTACTGGGGGGATGCCTACGAGCAGTACTTC. Translation gives CASSYWGDAYEQYF. V and J are TRBV6-6 and TRBJ2-7; possible D gene TRBD2, 6 bases. Germline lookup yields CDR1 MNHNY and CDR2 SVGAGI (reference sequence). There are 14 residues in the CDR3. Trimming took off 1 base at V and 2 bases at J, with 9 bases between the two ends.

J is TRBJ2-3 and V is TRBV10-1; 10 nucleotides align to TRBD2. This CDR3 spans 16 amino acids. Per the germline V gene, CDR1 is WNHNN and CDR2 is SYGVQD (reference sequence). V lost 0 bases and J lost 1; bases outside the gene matches: 1. The CDR3 bases are TGCGCCAGCAGTGAGTCAAGCGGGGGGGGCACAGATACGCAGTATTTT. Translated, it gives CASSESSGGGTDTQYF.

Only one count was recorded for this clone. This chain joins TRBV30 and TRBJ1-2; D is uncertain. The V gene's germline CDR1 is GTSNPN and CDR2 SVGIG (reference sequence). V gave up 3 bases and J gave up 0 bases, with 8 bases separating them. CDR3 size: 13 residues. The CDR3: CAWSMAPNYGYTF. Written as DNA, the CDR3 is TGTGCCTGGAGCATGGCACCTAACTATGGCTACACCTTC.

V is TRBV28 and J is TRBJ2-1; 8 bases agree with TRBD2. Per the germline V gene, CDR1 is MDHEN and CDR2 is SYDVKM. The CDR3 spans 15 residues. The V gene end was trimmed by 5 bases and the J gene end by 5 bases; junction bases not matched to a gene: 8. CDR3 amino acids: CASSLTSGGDNEQFF. In DNA, the CDR3 is TGTGCCAGCAGTCTAACTAGCGGAGGGGACAATGAGCAGTTCTTC.

The genes are TRBV4-1 and TRBJ2-3; D is possibly TRBD2 (5 bases). This CDR3 spans 14 amino acids. Germline V gene data show CDR1 as MGHRA and CDR2 as YSYEKL. V lost 1 base to trimming and J lost 1 base, with 6 bases between them. The CDR3 protein is CASSQVEGTDTQYF. DNA of the CDR3: TGCGCCAGCAGCCAAGTGGAGGGCACAGATACGCAGTATTTT.

The chain combines TRBV9 with TRBJ2-3, with D tentatively TRBD2 (6 bases). V shed 2 bases and J shed 5 bases, with 15 bases lying between them. The CDR3 is 15 amino acids. Germline V gene data show CDR1 as SGDLS and CDR2 as YYNGEE. The CDR3 sequence is CASSVVWEAGDTQYF. The CDR3 DNA reads as TGTGCCAGCAGCGTGGTTTGGGAGGCTGGAGATACGCAGTATTTT.

The gene calls are TRBV7-8 and TRBJ2-5; D not certain. Germline CDR1 reads SGHVS; CDR2 reads FQNEAQ. The CDR3 has 15 amino acids. Trimming took 1 base from V and 4 from J, leaving 13 bases between them. The CDR3 sequence is CASSLDIGVGETQYF. Here the CDR3 DNA reads TGTGCCAGCAGCTTAGATATTGGAGTAGGAGAGACCCAGTACTTC.

This clone was seen just once. V gene TRBV6-5 combines with J gene TRBJ1-2; possible D gene TRBD1, 5 bases. This CDR3 contains 13 residues. Trimming cost V 6 bases and J 2 bases, with 10 bases left between them. CDR1 is MNHEY, CDR2 SVGAGI, per germline. The CDR3 DNA reads as TGTGCCAGCAGCCGCGACAGCAACTATGGCTACACCTTC. Encoded protein: CASSRDSNYGYTF.

This chain links TRBV14 with TRBJ1-4, with a weak D call TRBD1 (6 bases). Germline V gene lookup returns CDR1 SGHDN and CDR2 FVKESK. V lost 4 bases, J lost 7 bases, and 16 bases lay in between. This CDR3 comprises 15 residues. The DNA for the CDR3 is TGTGCCAGCAGCCTCACGGGGGGCTTAGTTGAAAAACTGTTTTTT. It translates to CASSLTGGLVEKLFF.

The V gene is TRBV10-3, the J gene TRBJ2-3; 7 nucleotides match TRBD1. The CDR3 runs to 13 residues. V lost 10 bases and J lost 2; bases outside the gene matches: 6. Germline V gives CDR1 ENHRY, CDR2 SYGVKD. This chain's CDR3 is CATGDSSTDTQYF. CDR3 in DNA: TGTGCCACCGGGGACAGCTCCACAGATACGCAGTATTTT.

V gene TRBV5-1 combines with J gene TRBJ2-2; possibly TRBD1 for D (5 bases). The CDR3 totals 16 residues. Between the trimmed V and J ends, which lost 0 bases and 3 bases, there was a span of 12 bases. Germline V gives CDR1 SGHRS, CDR2 YFSETQ. This CDR3 is CASSLGFQGYTGELFF. The CDR3 DNA reads TGCGCCAGCAGCTTGGGTTTTCAGGGTTACACCGGGGAGCTGTTTTTT.